These T cell receptor beta chains were read from a single sample in a study of CD8 T cells in Susac syndrome. TCRdb analysed the immunoSEQ multiplex PCR reads with MiXCR anew, one entry per CDR3 protein. This table holds around 200,000 distinct CDR3 sequences, around 93% found once. Sequenced: CD4+ T cells from PBMCs. Receptor source: a human donor with multiple sclerosis. Both conserved end residues are part of each CDR3. The D gene is left open where the match is weak. Not all rows give a size; the values are once, few, many and, for expanded clones, a class.

CDR3: CASSLRDDAQFF
DNA: TGTGCCAGCAGTCTTCGGGATGACGCCCAGTTCTTC
J: TRBJ2-1
size: NA
D: NA
V: TRBV12-3/TRBV12-4

CDR3: CASRNGLGTQYF
DNA: TGTGCCAGCAGGAACGGACTTGGAACGCAGTATTTT
J: TRBJ2-3
size: NA
D: NA
V: TRBV12-3/TRBV12-4

CDR3: CATSDADQPYNEQFF
DNA: TGTGCCACCAGTGATGCGGACCAGCCCTACAATGAGCAGTTCTTC
J: TRBJ2-1
size: NA
D: NA
V: TRBV24-1

CDR3: CATSFGAGETQYF
DNA: NA
J: TRBJ2-5
size: NA
D: NA
V: TRBV7-3

CDR3: CASSLMDSQDTQYF
DNA: TGCGCCAGCAGCTTGATGGACAGTCAAGATACCCAGTACTTC
J: TRBJ2-5
size: NA
D: NA
V: TRBV5-1

CDR3: CSARDGLAPYEQYF
DNA: TGCAGTGCTAGAGATGGCCTCGCCCCCTACGAGCAGTACTTC
J: TRBJ2-7
size: NA
D: NA
V: TRBV20-1

CDR3: CASSRLVQDTQYF
DNA: TGTGCCAGCAGTAGGCTTGTCCAAGATACGCAGTATTTT
J: TRBJ2-3
size: NA
D: NA
V: TRBV3-1

CDR3: CSASGLTSYEQYF
DNA: TGCAGTGCTTCGGGACTGACCTCCTACGAGCAGTACTTC
J: TRBJ2-7
size: NA
D: NA
V: TRBV20-1

CDR3: CASSGNGNQPQHF
DNA: TGTGCCAGTAGTGGGAATGGCAATCAGCCCCAGCATTTT
J: TRBJ1-5
size: NA
D: NA
V: TRBV19

CDR3: CAWPGHHSNQPQHF
DNA: TGTGCCTGGCCGGGACACCATAGCAATCAGCCCCAGCATTTT
J: TRBJ1-5
size: NA
D: NA
V: TRBV30

CDR3: CSANGGAGQPQHF
DNA: TGCAGTGCCAATGGGGGGGCCGGCCAGCCCCAGCATTTT
J: TRBJ1-5
size: NA
D: NA
V: TRBV20-1

CDR3: CSVELQGSGYEQYF
DNA: TGCAGCGTTGAACTTCAGGGAAGTGGCTACGAGCAGTACTTC
J: TRBJ2-7
size: NA
D: NA
V: TRBV29-1

CDR3: CAWSRQNNSPLHF
DNA: TGTGCCTGGAGTCGCCAGAATAATTCACCCCTCCACTTT
J: TRBJ1-6
size: NA
D: NA
V: TRBV30

CDR3: CSWTGFTDTQYF
DNA: TGCAGCTGGACAGGGTTCACAGATACGCAGTATTTT
J: TRBJ2-3
size: NA
D: TRBD1
V: TRBV29-1

CDR3: CASSQVERGNYGYTF
DNA: TGTGCCAGCAGCCAAGTCGAGAGGGGCAACTATGGCTACACCTTC
J: TRBJ1-2
size: NA
D: NA
V: TRBV3-1

CDR3: CASSHGQLNTEAFF
DNA: TGTGCCAGCAGCCACGGGCAGTTGAACACTGAAGCTTTCTTT
J: TRBJ1-1
size: NA
D: NA
V: TRBV3-1

CDR3: CASSLYTGELFF
DNA: TGTGCCAGCAGTTTGTACACCGGGGAGCTGTTTTTT
J: TRBJ2-2
size: NA
D: NA
V: TRBV12-3/TRBV12-4

CDR3: CAWTRLGVGNSPLHF
DNA: TGTGCCTGGACCCGATTAGGGGTCGGGAATTCACCCCTCCACTTT
J: TRBJ1-6
size: NA
D: NA
V: TRBV30

CDR3: CASSPGTLLAKNIQYF
DNA: TGTGCCAGTAGCCCCGGGACACTCCTAGCCAAAAACATTCAGTACTTC
J: TRBJ2-4
size: NA
D: NA
V: TRBV19

CDR3: CAALPSGGPNEQFF
DNA: TGTGCCGCACTCCCTAGCGGGGGGCCCAATGAGCAGTTCTTC
J: TRBJ2-1
size: once
D: TRBD2
V: TRBV6-6

CDR3: CSASRDQETQYF
DNA: TGCAGTGCTAGTCGGGACCAAGAGACCCAGTACTTC
J: TRBJ2-5
size: NA
D: NA
V: TRBV20-1

CDR3: CASSHRTGTTGELFF
DNA: TGTGCCAGTAGCCACAGGACAGGGACCACCGGGGAGCTGTTTTTT
J: TRBJ2-2
size: NA
D: TRBD1
V: TRBV19

CDR3: CASRGDSPDTQYF
DNA: TGTGCCAGCAGGGGGGACAGCCCAGATACGCAGTATTTT
J: TRBJ2-3
size: once
D: TRBD1
V: TRBV2

CDR3: CAWGQGIGAQHF
DNA: TGTGCCTGGGGGCAAGGGATCGGAGCCCAGCATTTT
J: TRBJ1-5
size: NA
D: NA
V: TRBV30

CDR3: CSARKFRSQETQYF
DNA: TGCAGTGCTAGGAAGTTTAGGTCCCAAGAGACCCAGTACTTC
J: TRBJ2-5
size: NA
D: NA
V: TRBV20-1

CDR3: CASSLGTGGTQYF
DNA: TGCGCCAGCAGCTTGGGCACTGGGGGTACGCAGTATTTT
J: TRBJ2-3
size: NA
D: NA
V: TRBV5-1

CDR3: CSASTYYGYTF
DNA: TGCAGTGCTTCTACGTACTATGGCTACACCTTC
J: TRBJ1-2
size: NA
D: NA
V: TRBV20-1

CDR3: CASSAFGASSYNEQFF
DNA: TGTGCCAGCAGTGCGTTCGGGGCGAGCTCCTACAATGAGCAGTTCTTC
J: TRBJ2-1
size: NA
D: NA
V: TRBV2

CDR3: CASSQGGGTGTLKATEAFF
DNA: TGTGCCAGCAGCCAAGGAGGTGGGACAGGGACTCTCAAGGCCACTGAAGCTTTCTTT
J: TRBJ1-1
size: NA
D: TRBD1
V: TRBV3-1

CDR3: CAWTFLQGSGSPLHF
DNA: TGTGCCTGGACCTTCTTACAGGGGTCGGGTTCACCCCTCCACTTT
J: TRBJ1-6
size: NA
D: TRBD1
V: TRBV30

CDR3: CASSRSGGVETQYF
DNA: TGTGCCAGCAGCCGTAGCGGGGGGGTGGAGACCCAGTACTTC
J: TRBJ2-5
size: NA
D: TRBD2
V: TRBV4-2

CDR3: CSVDTTGKDGYTF
DNA: TGCAGCGTCGATACGACAGGGAAGGATGGCTACACCTTC
J: TRBJ1-2
size: NA
D: TRBD1
V: TRBV29-1

CDR3: CASSRRGSGTQYF
DNA: TGTGCCAGCAGTCGGCGGGGGAGCGGGACCCAGTACTTC
J: TRBJ2-5
size: once
D: TRBD2
V: TRBV3-1

CDR3: CAWTREPSRFEQYF
DNA: TGTGCCTGGACTAGGGAGCCATCGCGCTTCGAGCAGTACTTC
J: TRBJ2-7
size: NA
D: NA
V: TRBV30

CDR3: CASSRDRDGYTF
DNA: TGTGCCAGCAGCCGGGACAGGGATGGCTACACCTTC
J: TRBJ1-2
size: few
D: TRBD1
V: TRBV7-9

CDR3: CSVPGTGGEKLFF
DNA: TGCAGCGTCCCCGGGACGGGTGGGGAAAAACTGTTTTTT
J: TRBJ1-4
size: NA
D: NA
V: TRBV29-1

CDR3: CASSFGGQRHSPLHF
DNA: TGCGCCAGCAGCTTCGGCGGACAGAGACATTCACCCCTCCACTTT
J: TRBJ1-6
size: NA
D: NA
V: TRBV5-1

CDR3: CASVKTGPNTEAFF
DNA: TGTGCCAGCGTAAAGACAGGACCGAACACTGAAGCTTTCTTT
J: TRBJ1-1
size: NA
D: NA
V: TRBV2

CDR3: CAWSPSSGGSQNEQFF
DNA: TGTGCCTGGAGTCCTTCTAGCGGGGGGTCTCAAAATGAGCAGTTCTTC
J: TRBJ2-1
size: NA
D: TRBD2
V: TRBV30

CDR3: CASSYRNRVGGYTF
DNA: TGTGCCAGCAGTTACCGAAACAGGGTAGGCGGCTACACCTTC
J: TRBJ1-2
size: NA
D: NA
V: TRBV6-2/TRBV6-3

CDR3: CSANYGYTF
DNA: TGCAGTGCTAACTATGGCTACACCTTC
J: TRBJ1-2
size: NA
D: NA
V: TRBV20-1

CDR3: CASSLGTVNQPQHF
DNA: TGTGCCAGCAGCCTAGGGACAGTCAATCAGCCCCAGCATTTT
J: TRBJ1-5
size: once
D: TRBD1
V: TRBV3-1

CDR3: CATSLGGYGYTF
DNA: TGTGCCACCAGCTTGGGGGGCTATGGCTACACCTTC
J: TRBJ1-2
size: NA
D: NA
V: TRBV15

CDR3: CASSVDITYGYTF
DNA: TGTGCCAGCAGCGTAGACATAACCTATGGCTACACCTTC
J: TRBJ1-2
size: NA
D: NA
V: TRBV9

CDR3: CAWRADTYNEQFF
DNA: TGTGCCTGGAGGGCGGACACCTACAATGAGCAGTTCTTC
J: TRBJ2-1
size: NA
D: NA
V: TRBV30

CDR3: CAWRHGLAGGLTQYF
DNA: TGTGCCTGGAGGCACGGGCTAGCGGGGGGCCTCACGCAGTATTTT
J: TRBJ2-3
size: once
D: TRBD2
V: TRBV30

CDR3: CASSYAAVSGANVLTF
DNA: TGCGCCAGCAGCTACGCCGCGGTATCTGGGGCCAACGTCCTGACTTTC
J: TRBJ2-6
size: NA
D: NA
V: TRBV5-1

CDR3: CASSLMGQESSYNEQFF
DNA: TGTGCCAGCAGTCTCATGGGACAGGAGAGCTCCTACAATGAGCAGTTCTTC
J: TRBJ2-1
size: NA
D: TRBD1
V: TRBV12-3/TRBV12-4

CDR3: CASSQGAVDTEAFF
DNA: TGTGCCAGCAGCCAAGGGGCTGTGGACACTGAAGCTTTCTTT
J: TRBJ1-1
size: NA
D: NA
V: TRBV3-1

CDR3: CSARDQRSYGYTF
DNA: TGCAGTGCTAGAGATCAAAGGAGCTATGGCTACACCTTC
J: TRBJ1-2
size: NA
D: NA
V: TRBV20-1

CDR3: CASSQDQGAEFYGYTF
DNA: TGCGCCAGCAGCCAAGATCAGGGGGCAGAATTCTATGGCTACACCTTC
J: TRBJ1-2
size: NA
D: TRBD1
V: TRBV4-1